The sequence of this T cell receptor beta chain was determined in a study of T cells in Graves' hyperthyroidism and ophthalmopathy. Study observations and caveats: Ophthalmopathy could be told apart from stable hyperthyroidism with a 13 V-J model. Model output signaled ophthalmopathy a median approximately 6 months ahead of onset.

Amplified TCR beta CDR3 regions came from RNA transcripts. First-round RT-PCR with HTBI primers amplified the TCR CDR3 region. One entry per CDR3 protein, called by TCRdb with MiXCR from the multiplex PCR reads. The table includes under 350,000 distinct CDR3 sequences, around a sixth detected once. The table lists this clonotype with a count of one. Its antigen remains unknown. V lost 2 bases and J 3 bases, leaving 9 bases between the germline ends. Germline values: CDR1 SGHAT, CDR2 FQNNGV. This CDR3 comprises 14 residues. Graves' hyperthyroidism was deemed stable given no ophthalmopathy progression within 18 months. Hyperthyroidism patients were newly diagnosed, had disease duration under 2 months, and were aged 18 to 65 years.

Sequenced material: blood. The sequence derives from a woman aged 45 to 65 with Graves' hyperthyroidism. The chain uses TRBV11-2 and TRBJ2-3; D gene uncertain. The CDR3 reads CASSLLMGTDTQYF. For the CDR3, the DNA is TGTGCCAGCAGCTTATTAATGGGGACAGATACGCAGTATTTT.